This entry lists 26 T cell receptor beta chains sequenced from one sample in a study of blood T cell repertoires in COVID-19. Data came from immunoSEQ multiplex PCR; TCRdb stores just in-frame clones and leaves some out. The table records roughly 70,000 clones, just over 90% of them present only once. The source material was peripheral blood. The receptors originated from a man between 50 and 59 years old with COVID-19, enrolled during active disease.

V usage is TRBV19 and J usage is TRBJ2-5; 7 bases line up with TRBD1. The ends lost 4 bases at V and 3 bases at J; junction bases unmatched: 11. Germline V gene lookup returns CDR1 LNHDA and CDR2 SQIVND (reference sequence). This CDR3 region has 16 residues. The chain's CDR3 is CASSRGPGGEEETQYF. CDR3 coding DNA: TGTGCCAGTAGTAGGGGCCCAGGGGGTGAGGAAGAGACCCAGTACTTC.

The genes are TRBV29-1 and TRBJ1-1; TRBD1 agrees at 7 bases. CDR1 and CDR2 from the germline V gene are SQVTM and ANQGSEA. The CDR3 has 14 residues. The V segment lost 2 bases and the J segment 8 bases; nucleotides outside the gene matches: 11. The CDR3 DNA is TGCAGCGTTGAATTGGGGACAGTGTGGGCCGAAGCTTTCTTT. Translating gives CSVELGTVWAEAFF. Supplemented by reference TRBV29-1 and TRBJ1-1, the full variable domain reads SAVISQKPSRDICQRGTSLTIQCQVDSQVTMMFWYRQQPGQSLTLIATANQGSEATYESGFVIDKFPISRPNLTFSTLTVSNMSPEDSSIYLCSVELGTVWAEAFFGQGTRLTVV.

The chain links TRBV7-3 to TRBJ2-7; D remains unclear. Trimming took 2 bases from V and 6 from J, leaving 11 bases between them. CDR1 is SGHTA and CDR2 is FQGTGA in the germline V gene. This CDR3 comprises 13 residues. As DNA, the CDR3 is TGTGCCAGCAGCTTAGCCCCCGTGCGCGAGCAGTACTTC. Translated: CASSLAPVREQYF.

The genes are TRBV7-5 and TRBJ1-2; the table gives TRBD1 as D, unverified against the DNA. TRBV7-5 is a recognized pseudogene. This CDR3 is 16 amino acids long. The DNA for the CDR3 is TGTGTCAGAAGCTTAGAGACGGACAGGGGGGTCTATGGCTACACCTTC. Encoded protein: CVRSLETDRGVYGYTF.

J is TRBJ1-2 and V is TRBV5-6, with 7 nucleotides matching TRBD1. Germline values: CDR1 SGHDT, CDR2 YYEEEE. The trim removed 2 bases at V and 0 bases at J, leaving 4 bases unmatched. This CDR3 spans 15 amino acids. The CDR3 DNA follows: TGTGCCAGCAGCTTAGCAGGGGGATCTAACTATGGCTACACCTTC. This gives the protein CASSLAGGSNYGYTF. The full variable domain, completed using reference TRBV5-6 and TRBJ1-2, is DAGVTQSPTHLIKTRGQQVTLRCSPKSGHDTVSWYQQALGQGPQFIFQYYEEEERQRGNFPDRFSGHQFPNYSSELNVNALLLGDSALYLCASSLAGGSNYGYTFGSGTRLTVV.

In its sample, this clone was seen a few times. The chain joins TRBV9 to TRBJ1-1; D gene uncertain. Looked up from germline, CDR1 is SGDLS and CDR2 is YYNGEE. CDR3 length: 14 residues. V was cut by 0 bases and J by 1 base, with 7 bases left in between. The CDR3 region has the DNA TGTGCCAGCAGCGTAGCCCCGAGGAACACTGAAGCTTTCTTT. Translation: CASSVAPRNTEAFF.

The chain has TRBV27 and TRBJ1-4; 7 bases match TRBD1. Germline values: CDR1 MNHEY, CDR2 SMNVEV (reference sequence). The CDR3 spans 13 residues. Unmatched junction bases numbered 6, after V lost 6 bases and J lost 8 bases. The CDR3 DNA sequence: TGTGCCAGCAGGGGCACACAGGGGGAAAAACTGTTTTTT. It encodes CASRGTQGEKLFF.

This clone has more than one count but fewer than ten. V is TRBV27 and J is TRBJ2-7; 7 bases are a match to TRBD2. Germline V gene lookup returns CDR1 MNHEY and CDR2 SMNVEV (reference sequence). Unmatched junction bases numbered 7, after V lost 3 bases and J lost 2 bases. This CDR3 is built from 15 residues. CDR3 residues: CASSFNIGRPYEQYF. CDR3 DNA: TGTGCCAGCAGTTTTAACATCGGGAGGCCCTACGAGCAGTACTTC.

This clone has more than one count but fewer than ten. The genes are TRBV25-1 and TRBJ1-2, with 8 positions matching TRBD1. V trimming: 5 bases; J trimming: 4 bases; junction bases outside the gene matches: 6. The CDR3 is made up of 14 amino acids. Germline V CDR1 and CDR2: MGHDK, SYGVNS. CDR3 amino acids: CASSPRDRPYGYTF. The CDR3 DNA is TGTGCCAGCAGTCCACGGGACAGGCCCTATGGCTACACCTTC.

V gene TRBV5-1 combines with J gene TRBJ2-3; D remains unclear. The V gene's germline CDR1 is SGHRS and CDR2 YFSETQ. The CDR3 is 14 residues long. V was pared by 0 bases and J by 5 bases, with 10 bases between. CDR3 loop: CASSLGSEVDTQYF. DNA of the CDR3: TGCGCCAGCAGCTTGGGGTCCGAGGTAGATACGCAGTATTTT.

A single count supports this clone. The chain recombines TRBV9 with TRBJ2-7, with a tentative D call TRBD2 (7 bases). Germline lookup yields CDR1 SGDLS and CDR2 YYNGEE. CDR3 length: 14 amino acids. Trimming pared 4 bases from V and 1 base from J, leaving 12 bases between. The CDR3, as DNA: TGTGCCAGCAGCCTGGGGGGGGCTTCCTACGAGCAGTACTTC. This sequence encodes CASSLGGASYEQYF.

The chain couples TRBV6-6 to TRBJ1-2; 8 positions agree with TRBD1. In germline, CDR1 is MNHNY, CDR2 SVGAGI (reference sequence). Germline trimming cut 5 bases from V and 7 bases from J; bases unmatched to any gene: 9. The CDR3 spans 14 residues. The CDR3, as DNA: TGTGCCAGCAGTACCAGGGGGCGCGGTCTTGGCTACACCTTC. This codes for CASSTRGRGLGYTF.

The rearrangement joins TRBV28 to TRBJ2-3; the D gene is possibly TRBD2 (5 bases). The germline V gene has CDR1 MDHEN and CDR2 SYDVKM. This CDR3 is 17 amino acids long. The V end was cut by 4 bases, the J end by 0 bases, with 17 bases between. The CDR3, as DNA: TGTGCCAGCAGTTCCTCACGAGGGAAACCTAGCACAGATACGCAGTATTTT. Amino acids: CASSSSRGKPSTDTQYF. Full variable domain (missing parts from reference TRBV28 and TRBJ2-3): DVKVTQSSRYLVKRTGEKVFLECVQDMDHENMFWYRQDPGLGLRLIYFSYDVKMKEKGDIPEGYSVSREKKERFSLILESASTNQTSMYLCASSSSRGKPSTDTQYFGPGTRLTVL.

The gene calls are TRBV7-9 and TRBJ2-1; TRBD1 aligns across 7 bases. CDR1 is SEHNR, CDR2 FQNEAQ, per germline (reference sequence). V shed 5 bases, J shed 5 bases, and the junction held 9 bases outside the gene matches. There are 15 residues in the CDR3. The CDR3 DNA sequence: TGTGCCAGCAGCGTCGACAGGGTTGGCAACAATGAGCAGTTCTTC. This gives the protein CASSVDRVGNNEQFF.

The chain recombines TRBV7-9 with TRBJ1-2, with D tentatively TRBD1 (6 bases). Trimming removed 1 base from V and 5 bases from J, with 14 bases in between. The CDR3 is 15 amino acids. CDR1 is SEHNR and CDR2 is FQNEAQ in the germline V gene (reference sequence). In DNA, the CDR3 is TGTGCCAGCAGCTTAGGACAGGCGGCCTCGTATGGCTACACCTTC. Encoded protein: CASSLGQAASYGYTF.

The chain is built from TRBV29-1 and TRBJ2-7, with 7 bases that match TRBD2. From germline, CDR1 is SQVTM and CDR2 ANQGSEA. The CDR3 loop spans 13 amino acids. Trimming cost V 4 bases and J 2 bases; bases outside gene matches: 5. CDR3 sequence: CSVGLREPYEQYF. DNA for the CDR3: TGCAGCGTTGGGTTGCGGGAGCCCTACGAGCAGTACTTC.

The rearrangement links TRBV29-1 to TRBJ2-1, with TRBD2 as a possible D gene (6 bases). Germline values: CDR1 SQVTM, CDR2 ANQGSEA. This CDR3 region has 12 residues. V was cut by 7 bases and J by 7 bases, with 14 bases left in between. The CDR3 reads CSGSTSINEQFF. DNA for the CDR3: TGCAGCGGATCTACTAGCATAAATGAGCAGTTCTTC.

The V call is TRBV4-3, the J call TRBJ2-3; possible D gene TRBD2, 6 bases. The CDR3 loop spans 18 amino acids. V shed 0 bases and J shed 0 bases, with 16 bases lying between them. CDR1 LGHNA and CDR2 YSLEER come from the germline V gene. CDR3 protein: CASSQDRMRGSSTDTQYF. The CDR3, as DNA: TGCGCCAGCAGCCAAGATCGTATGCGGGGCTCTAGCACAGATACGCAGTATTTT.

V is TRBV2 and J is TRBJ1-6; a weak D match, TRBD1 (5 bases). Germline CDR1 reads SNHLY; CDR2 reads FYNNEI. The V and J ends lost 2 bases and 5 bases respectively, with 10 bases between them. CDR3 length: 15 residues. CDR3 bases: TGTGCCAGCAGTGAACAGGGAAGGGATAATTCACCCCTCCACTTT. Amino acids: CASSEQGRDNSPLHF. Full variable domain (remainder filled in from reference TRBV2 and TRBJ1-6): EPEVTQTPSHQVTQMGQEVILRCVPISNHLYFYWYRQILGQKVEFLVSFYNNEISEKSEIFDDQFSVERPDGSNFTLKIRSTKLEDSAMYFCASSEQGRDNSPLHFGNGTRLTVT.

V is TRBV28 and J is TRBJ2-7, with 12 bases matching TRBD2. Germline CDR1 reads MDHEN; CDR2 reads SYDVKM. This CDR3 region has 18 residues. Trimming at V came to 5 bases and at J to 2 bases, leaving 13 bases not matched to a gene. In DNA form, the CDR3 reads TGTGCCAGCAGTCCGCCGGGACTAGCGGGTTCCACGGCCTACGAGCAGTACTTC. Its translation: CASSPPGLAGSTAYEQYF.

This rearrangement joins TRBV19 to TRBJ2-7; D is perhaps TRBD2 (6 bases). This CDR3 comprises 15 residues. V was pared by 5 bases and J by 0 bases, with 14 bases between. Germline lookup yields CDR1 LNHDA and CDR2 SQIVND (reference sequence). The CDR3 loop reads CASSPVGGASYEQYF. The DNA of the CDR3 is TGTGCCAGTAGTCCCGTCGGGGGAGCCTCCTACGAGCAGTACTTC.

The chain has TRBV6-2 or TRBV6-3 and TRBJ2-2; D gene uncertain. CDR1 and CDR2 from the germline V gene are MNHEY and SVGEGT. V lost 0 bases, J lost 5 bases, and 7 bases lay in between. The CDR3 runs 14 residues. CDR3 residues: CASSYSFKTGELFF. CDR3 coding DNA: TGTGCCAGCAGTTACTCGTTCAAAACCGGGGAGCTGTTTTTT.

The CDR3 sequence: CAIQVTEAYEQYF. The CDR3, as DNA: TGTGCCATACAGGTCACCGAAGCCTACGAGCAGTACTTC. The chain carries TRBV2 and TRBJ2-7; weak D call: TRBD1 (5 bases). CDR3 length: 13 residues. Trimming pared 10 bases from V and 2 bases from J, leaving 15 bases between. Germline CDR1 and CDR2: SNHLY and FYNNEI.

The chain uses TRBV5-1 and TRBJ2-3; 9 nucleotides match TRBD1. Trimming removed 3 bases from V and 6 bases from J; junction bases left unmatched: 5. Looked up from germline, CDR1 is SGHRS and CDR2 is YFSETQ. This CDR3 has 14 amino acids. The CDR3 nucleotides are TGCGCCAGCAGCTGGGACAGGGATACGGATACGCAGTATTTT. As protein: CASSWDRDTDTQYF.

Note on this clone: The same CDR3 also results from other DNA sequences found in this sample. The chain has TRBV9 and TRBJ2-7; D unclear. V was pared by 0 bases and J by 0 bases, with 4 bases between. CDR1 is SGDLS, CDR2 YYNGEE, per germline. This CDR3 spans 13 amino acids. The CDR3 DNA sequence: TGTGCCAGCAGCGTAGGGAGCTCCTACGAGCAGTACTTC. Amino acids: CASSVGSSYEQYF.

V gene TRBV7-9 combines with J gene TRBJ2-7, with 8 bases lining up with TRBD1. CDR1 and CDR2 (germline): SEHNR, FQNEAQ (reference sequence). The CDR3 has 15 residues. With 5 bases clipped from V and 0 bases from J, the junction kept 6 bases outside the gene matches. Here the CDR3 reads CASSGTGGSSYEQYF. The CDR3 DNA reads as TGTGCCAGCAGCGGTACAGGGGGAAGCTCCTACGAGCAGTACTTC.